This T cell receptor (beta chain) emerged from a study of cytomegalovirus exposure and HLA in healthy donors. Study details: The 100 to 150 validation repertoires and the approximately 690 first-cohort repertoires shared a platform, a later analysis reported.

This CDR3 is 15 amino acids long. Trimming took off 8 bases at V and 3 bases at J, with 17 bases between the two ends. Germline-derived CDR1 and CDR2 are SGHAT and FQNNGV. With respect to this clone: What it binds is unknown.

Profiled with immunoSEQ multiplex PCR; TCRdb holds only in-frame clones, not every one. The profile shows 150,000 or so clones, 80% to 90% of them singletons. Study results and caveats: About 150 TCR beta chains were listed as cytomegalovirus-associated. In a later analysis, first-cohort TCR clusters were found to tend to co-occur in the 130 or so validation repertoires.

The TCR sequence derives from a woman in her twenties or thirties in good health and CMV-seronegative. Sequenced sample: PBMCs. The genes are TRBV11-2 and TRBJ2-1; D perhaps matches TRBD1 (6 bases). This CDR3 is CASRPSTGVYNEQFF. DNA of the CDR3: TGTGCCAGCCGCCCGTCGACAGGCGTCTACAATGAGCAGTTCTTC.